These T cell receptor beta chains were read from a single sample in a study of T-cell reconstitution after alpha-beta-depleted transplantation in children. One entry per CDR3 protein, called by TCRdb with MiXCR from the PCR reads. Of just over 950,000 distinct CDR3 sequences listed, roughly 29% are singletons. This specimen was PBMCs, mostly from graft donor cells, taken 360 days after TCRalphabeta/CD19-depleted stem cell transplant. These receptors all come from a boy under two years old who had a stem cell transplant for SCID, so the T cells may come from the graft donor. Both conserved end residues are part of each CDR3. Fields, in order: D gene, J gene, CDR3 length, clone size, V gene, CDR3 DNA, CDR3 protein. D genes are given only for firm matches. The listing skips clone size in some rows; elsewhere it reads once, few, many or a size class.

TRBD2 TRBJ2-5 18 few TRBV29-1 TGCAGCGTTGAAGGTTGGGCTAGCGGGGGGTATTACGAAGAGACCCAGTACTTC CSVEGWASGGYYEETQYF
TRBD1 TRBJ1-1 14 many TRBV5-1 TGTGCCAGCAGTTTTAGGACAGGGGGCACTGAAGCTTTCTTT CASSFRTGGTEAFF
NA TRBJ2-3 16 NA TRBV11-2 TGTGCCAGCAGCTCCGAACGCACCCCCTGGGCGGATACGCAGTATTTT CASSSERTPWADTQYF
NA TRBJ2-1 11 NA TRBV10-3 TGTGCCATCAGCGAGGGTGGGTATCAGTTCTTC CAISEGGYQFF
TRBD1 TRBJ2-1 17 NA TRBV7-8 TGTGCCAGCAGCTTAATTCAGTCGAAGACAGGGGCGAATGAGCAGTTCTTC CASSLIQSKTGANEQFF
TRBD1 TRBJ2-2 15 few TRBV11-2 TGTGCCAGCAGCCCGGACAGGGCATCCACCGGGGAGCTGTTTTTT CASSPDRASTGELFF
TRBD1 TRBJ2-3 15 many TRBV12-3/TRBV12-4 TGTGCCAGCAGTCTGACAGGGGTCGCGACAGATACGCAGTATTTT CASSLTGVATDTQYF
TRBD1 TRBJ2-3 15 many TRBV5-1 TGCGCCAGCAGCGCCGGGACAGGGGGCACAGATACGCAGTATTTT CASSAGTGGTDTQYF
TRBD2 TRBJ2-5 17 few TRBV7-3 TGTGCCAGCAGCTTAATGGGGCTAGCGGGGGGGCAAGAGACCCAGTACTTC CASSLMGLAGGQETQYF
NA TRBJ2-7 13 few TRBV6-1 TGTGCCAGCTCGGGACATTTTAGCTACGAGCAGTACTTC CASSGHFSYEQYF
NA TRBJ2-7 14 NA TRBV3-1 TGTGCCAGCAGCCAGAAAGGGGGACCCTACGAGCAGTACTTC CASSQKGGPYEQYF
NA TRBJ2-7 15 NA TRBV18 TGTGCCAGCTCACCACCACCGGCAGGGCGGGACGAGCAGTACTTC CASSPPPAGRDEQYF
NA TRBJ2-5 16 NA TRBV20-1 TGCAGTGCTAGAGATGAAGGGCGGGGGCCAGGGGAGACCCAGTACTTC CSARDEGRGPGETQYF
TRBD2 TRBJ2-1 18 NA TRBV5-4 TGTGCCAGCAGCGCAGTCCAGGGACTAGCGGGTACCTACAATGAGCAGTTCTTC CASSAVQGLAGTYNEQFF
TRBD2 TRBJ2-1 15 NA TRBV12-3/TRBV12-4 TGTGCCAGCAGACACACTAGCGGGGGGAACAATGAGCAGTTCTTC CASRHTSGGNNEQFF
TRBD1 TRBJ2-2 14 NA TRBV6-1 TGTGCCAGCCGAGGCAGGGGGCTTGGCGGGGAGCTGTTTTTT CASRGRGLGGELFF
NA TRBJ2-5 15 few TRBV5-5 TGTGCCAGCACTGCGAGGAGCAGGGCCTGGGAGACCCAGTACTTC CASTARSRAWETQYF
NA TRBJ1-4 14 NA TRBV29-1 TGCAGCGTTGAAGGGGTTGGGCCCACGGGAAAACTGTTTTTT CSVEGVGPTGKLFF
NA TRBJ2-5 15 few TRBV29-1 TGCAGCGTTGAAGATCGGGCTAGCGCCCAAGAGACCCAGTACTTC CSVEDRASAQETQYF
NA TRBJ2-1 15 NA TRBV5-1 TGCGCCAGCAGTCGAGCAGGGACGATATACAATGAGCAGTTCTTC CASSRAGTIYNEQFF
TRBD1 TRBJ1-1 15 NA TRBV27 TGTGCCAGCAGTCCCCGGGACAGGGCTAGCACTGAAGCTTTCTTT CASSPRDRASTEAFF
NA TRBJ2-5 13 NA TRBV6-2/TRBV6-3 TGTGCCAGCAGAAAACAGGCACAAGAGACCCAGTACTTC CASRKQAQETQYF
TRBD1 TRBJ2-7 15 NA TRBV14 TGTGCCAGCAGCCAAGGACCAGGGGGCACCTACGAGCAGTACTTC CASSQGPGGTYEQYF
TRBD1 TRBJ1-2 15 few TRBV20-1 TGCAGTGCTAGTTCGGACAGGGGGACTCGCTATGGCTACACCTTC CSASSDRGTRYGYTF
NA TRBJ2-1 15 few TRBV20-1 TGCAGTGCTACAAACAGGGTGGTGTCCTACAATGAGCAGTTCTTC CSATNRVVSYNEQFF
TRBD1 TRBJ2-7 14 NA TRBV9 TGTGCCAGCAGCGTAGGGGACAGCTCCTACGAGCAGTACTTC CASSVGDSSYEQYF
TRBD2 TRBJ2-5 14 NA TRBV2 TGTGCCAGCAATGGGGGCCGGGAGGGAGAGACCCAGTACTTC CASNGGREGETQYF
NA TRBJ2-1 11 NA TRBV20-1 TGCAGTGCTAGTTGGGGCAATGAGCAGTTCTTC CSASWGNEQFF
TRBD1 TRBJ1-2 15 NA TRBV10-3 TGTGCCATCAGGCTCGGGGACAGGGCTAACTATGGCTACACCTTC CAIRLGDRANYGYTF
TRBD1 TRBJ2-2 16 NA TRBV10-3 TGTGCCATCAGCGCCGGGACAGCAACCCAAACCGGGGAGCTGTTTTTT CAISAGTATQTGELFF
NA TRBJ2-3 16 NA TRBV12-3/TRBV12-4 TGTGCCAGCAGTTTGGGGCAGTCTGACCACACAGATACGCAGTATTTT CASSLGQSDHTDTQYF
TRBD2 TRBJ2-7 13 NA TRBV6-6 TGTGCCAGCAGTTACTCGGGAGGGATCGAGCAGTACTTC CASSYSGGIEQYF